The 32 T cell receptor beta chains given below trace back to one sample, sequenced in a study of cytomegalovirus exposure and HLA in healthy donors. The primer mix had 60 Vbeta and 13 Jbeta primers. Clones were sequenced by immunoSEQ multiplex PCR, and TCRdb holds only the in-frame ones, with some missing. The sample has 150,000 to 200,000 clones; roughly 70% are singletons. Input material: PBMCs. These receptors were collected from a girl between 5 and 17 years old in good health and CMV-seronegative.

This clone was seen once. The chain joins TRBV19 to TRBJ1-5; D gene uncertain. In germline, CDR1 is LNHDA, CDR2 SQIVND (reference sequence). Between the trimmed V and J ends, which lost 7 bases and 6 bases, there was a span of 10 bases. The CDR3 has 12 amino acids. The CDR3 DNA follows: TGTGCCAGTAAGAGGGAGGGTCAGCCCCAGCATTTT. The encoded protein is CASKREGQPQHF.

The V call is TRBV14, the J call TRBJ1-1, with D tentatively TRBD1 (5 bases). The CDR3 contains 16 residues. Germline CDR1 is SGHDN and CDR2 is FVKESK. Trimming pared 0 bases from V and 0 bases from J, leaving 11 bases between. This CDR3 reads CASSQERGLMNTEAFF. The CDR3 DNA is TGTGCCAGCAGCCAAGAGCGGGGACTTATGAACACTGAAGCTTTCTTT.

This rearrangement joins TRBV27 to TRBJ1-5, with D possibly being TRBD1 (6 bases). Trimming removed 5 bases from V and 1 base from J, with 12 bases in between. The germline V gene encodes CDR1 MNHEY and CDR2 SMNVEV (reference sequence). The CDR3 sequence is 15 residues long. CDR3 region: CASSPQGWSNQPQHF. Here the CDR3 DNA reads TGTGCCAGCAGTCCACAGGGTTGGAGCAATCAGCCCCAGCATTTT.

The rearrangement links TRBV6-5 to TRBJ1-2, with D maybe TRBD1 (5 bases). Germline loops: CDR1 MNHEY, CDR2 SVGAGI. Trimming took off 4 bases at V and 1 base at J, with 10 bases between the two ends. The CDR3 extends over 14 amino acids. In DNA form, the CDR3 reads TGTGCCAGCAGTTCGACAGAAATTAACTATGGCTACACCTTC. Translating it yields CASSSTEINYGYTF.

This chain joins TRBV19 and TRBJ1-4; TRBD1 matches 8 bases. Per germline, CDR1 LNHDA and CDR2 SQIVND (reference sequence). The trim removed 3 bases at V and 4 bases at J, leaving 10 bases unmatched. The CDR3 sequence is 17 residues long. The CDR3, as DNA: TGTGCCAGTAGTATTCGGGACAGGCTGCCGGGTAATGAAAAACTGTTTTTT. Translated: CASSIRDRLPGNEKLFF. The full variable domain, with the rest looked up from reference TRBV19 and TRBJ1-4, is DGGITQSPKYLFRKEGQNVTLSCEQNLNHDAMYWYRQDPGQGLRLIYYSQIVNDFQKGDIAEGYSVSREKKESFPLTVTSAQKNPTAFYLCASSIRDRLPGNEKLFFGSGTQLSVL.

This clone was counted a few times. This chain links TRBV7-3 with TRBJ1-2; 9 bases are a match to TRBD1. The germline gives CDR1 SGHTA, CDR2 FQGTGA. V shed 4 bases, J shed 8 bases, and the junction held 5 bases outside the gene matches. The CDR3 is 13 amino acids. The CDR3 DNA is TGTGCCAGCAGCTCACAGGGGGCGGCGGGCTACACCTTC. This codes for CASSSQGAAGYTF.

The rearrangement links TRBV19 to TRBJ1-2, with 8 bases matching TRBD1. CDR1 and CDR2 (germline): LNHDA, SQIVND (reference sequence). V lost 2 bases to trimming and J lost 3 bases; unmatched junction nucleotides: 2. The CDR3 runs 14 residues. CDR3 loop: CASSISGGDYGYTF. The CDR3 nucleotides are TGTGCCAGTAGTATATCAGGGGGCGACTATGGCTACACCTTC.

The chain links TRBV29-1 to TRBJ2-7; weak D call: TRBD2 (6 bases). Germline CDR1 SQVTM, CDR2 ANQGSEA. V was clipped by 1 base and J by 2 bases, with 6 bases between them. This CDR3 region has 12 residues. CDR3 DNA sequence: TGCAGCGTTGAAGCGGGGGCCTACGAGCAGTACTTC. Protein product: CSVEAGAYEQYF.

CDR3 sequence: CASSLLAVPGELFF. CDR3 nucleotide sequence: TGTGCCAGCAGCTTATTGGCCGTTCCCGGGGAGCTGTTTTTT. The chain links TRBV13 to TRBJ2-2; D not certain. Deletions cut 2 bases from V and 6 bases from J, with 10 bases between. Germline loops: CDR1 PRHDT, CDR2 FYEKMQ (reference sequence). The CDR3 is 14 amino acids. The full variable domain, in which reference TRBV13 and TRBJ2-2 provide the parts outside the CDR3, is AAGVIQSPRHLIKEKRETATLKCYPIPRHDTVYWYQQGPGQDPQFLISFYEKMQSDKGSIPDRFSAQQFSDYHSELNMSSLELGDSALYFCASSLLAVPGELFFGEGSRLTVL.

This clone has more than one count but fewer than ten. J is TRBJ2-7 and V is TRBV6-6, with D perhaps matching TRBD1 (6 bases). Germline assignment: CDR1 MNHNY and CDR2 SVGAGI (reference sequence). V lost 4 bases and J 4 bases, leaving 14 bases between the germline ends. CDR3 length: 14 residues. CDR3 bases: TGTGCCAGCAGTTCCCCTGGACAGCCGTACGAGCAGTACTTC. The encoded protein is CASSSPGQPYEQYF.

The CDR3 DNA sequence: TGTGCCAGCAGTGAGAGGATTTCGAACACTGAAGCTTTCTTT. Residues: CASSERISNTEAFF. The V and J genes are TRBV2 and TRBJ1-1; D gene unclear. The V gene lost 3 bases and the J gene lost 1 base, with 9 bases spanning the gap. This CDR3 region has 14 residues. Germline CDR1 is SNHLY and CDR2 is FYNNEI.

V and J are TRBV4-1 and TRBJ1-4; TRBD1 is a possible D gene (6 bases). The germline gives CDR1 MGHRA, CDR2 YSYEKL. Trimming took 2 bases from V and 7 from J, leaving 20 bases between them. The CDR3 sequence is 17 residues long. The chain's CDR3 is CASSQTSNRAISEKLFF. The CDR3 nucleotides are TGCGCCAGCAGCCAAACTTCGAACAGGGCGATTAGTGAAAAACTGTTTTTT.

This sequence joins TRBV5-6 and TRBJ2-3, with 10 bases fitting TRBD1. Germline V gene sequence: CDR1 SGHDT, CDR2 YYEEEE. Trimming at V came to 4 bases and at J to 9 bases, leaving 11 bases not matched to a gene. This CDR3 spans 15 amino acids. The CDR3: CASSQGDRGLGTQYF. The CDR3 region has the DNA TGTGCCAGCAGCCAGGGGGACAGGGGATTGGGGACGCAGTATTTT.

The chain combines TRBV14 with TRBJ2-3; D ambiguous. The CDR3 spans 15 residues. Trimming took 3 bases from V and 8 from J, leaving 18 bases between them. The germline V gene has CDR1 SGHDN and CDR2 FVKESK. CDR3 bases: TGTGCCAGCAGCCATGGCAGCCTGCCCTCAGGTACGCAGTATTTT. Translation gives CASSHGSLPSGTQYF.

This rearrangement joins TRBV21-1 to TRBJ2-4; the D call of TRBD1 is as the table states it, not checked on the DNA. TRBV21-1 is annotated as a pseudogene. The CDR3 covers 21 residues. The DNA of the CDR3 is TGTGCCAGCAGCAAACCCTACGCGCCAGGGGAACCCCCGAGGACCTTAAACATTCAGTACTTC. This translates into CASSKPYAPGEPPRTLNIQYF.

CDR3 nucleotides: TGTGCCAGCAGCCAAGGGCGGGGGGGGCTCGATGAGCAGTTCTTC. It yields the protein CASSQGRGGLDEQFF. The chain employs TRBV14 and TRBJ2-1, with 9 bases identical to TRBD2. The CDR3 extends over 15 amino acids. J lost 8 bases, V lost 1 base, and 6 bases had no gene match. Germline V gene lookup returns CDR1 SGHDN and CDR2 FVKESK.

The V gene is TRBV19, the J gene TRBJ2-3, with TRBD2 identical over 12 bases. Unmatched junction bases numbered 8, after V lost 2 bases and J lost 5 bases. The CDR3 loop spans 17 amino acids. Germline CDR1 LNHDA, CDR2 SQIVND (reference sequence). The CDR3 loop reads CASSISPSGGAGDTQYF. Written as DNA, the CDR3 is TGTGCCAGTAGTATATCCCCTAGCGGGGGGGCGGGAGATACGCAGTATTTT.

The chain links TRBV11-2 to TRBJ1-3; maybe TRBD1 (5 bases). The V and J ends lost 3 bases and 3 bases respectively, with 9 bases between them. This CDR3 has 14 amino acids. CDR1 and CDR2 from the germline V gene are SGHAT and FQNNGV. CDR3 in amino acids: CASSLDTYGNTIYF. The DNA of the CDR3 is TGTGCCAGCAGCTTGGACACCTATGGAAACACCATATATTTT.

This clone has just a few counts. The J gene is TRBJ1-1, the V gene TRBV7-6; D unresolved. Germline V gene sequence: CDR1 SGHVS, CDR2 FNYEAQ. V was cut by 1 base and J by 1 base, with 7 bases left in between. This CDR3 region has 14 residues. This CDR3 is CASSLGGQNTEAFF. In DNA form, the CDR3 reads TGTGCCAGCAGCTTAGGAGGGCAGAACACTGAAGCTTTCTTT.

This CDR3 is CASRGANEQFF. For the CDR3, the DNA is TGTGCCAGCAGGGGGGCAAATGAGCAGTTCTTC. The rearrangement joins TRBV6-1 to TRBJ2-1, with TRBD1 as a possible D gene (6 bases). Germline V gene data show CDR1 as MNHNS and CDR2 as SASEGT. The CDR3 is 11 amino acids. The V end was cut by 6 bases, the J end by 7 bases, with 7 bases between.

The genes are TRBV29-1 and TRBJ2-2; 7 bases are shared with TRBD1. The CDR3 length is 13 residues. Germline V gene data show CDR1 as SQVTM and CDR2 as ANQGSEA. The trim removed 6 bases at V and 8 bases at J, leaving 9 bases unmatched. CDR3 residues: CSVVTGLTGELFF. CDR3 DNA sequence: TGCAGCGTGGTGACAGGGCTTACAGGGGAGCTGTTTTTT.

The chain links TRBV11-3 to TRBJ2-1; 7 bases agree with TRBD2. With 5 bases clipped from V and 5 bases from J, the junction kept 3 bases outside the gene matches. Looked up from germline, CDR1 is SGHNT and CDR2 is YENEEA. There are 13 residues in the CDR3. The CDR3 DNA reads as TGTGCCAGCAGCGGCGGGGGAGACAATGAGCAGTTCTTC. This encodes CASSGGGDNEQFF.

V gene TRBV30 combines with J gene TRBJ1-1; D is perhaps TRBD1 (5 bases). The germline gives CDR1 GTSNPN, CDR2 SVGIG (reference sequence). This CDR3 comprises 11 residues. Trimming took off 3 bases at V and 8 bases at J, with 10 bases between the two ends. The CDR3 loop is CAWRGRAEAFF. The CDR3 DNA reads TGTGCCTGGAGGGGCAGGGCGGAAGCTTTCTTT.

The rearrangement uses TRBV10-3 and TRBJ2-2; perhaps TRBD2 as D (5 bases). Per germline, CDR1 ENHRY and CDR2 SYGVKD. The CDR3 sequence is 13 residues long. Between the trimmed V and J ends, which lost 8 bases and 1 base, there was a span of 8 bases. The CDR3 DNA reads as TGTGCCATCGGGGAGAGGAACACCGGGGAGCTGTTTTTT. Translated: CAIGERNTGELFF.

This rearrangement joins TRBV7-9 to TRBJ2-7; possibly TRBD1 for D (6 bases). This CDR3 contains 14 residues. Trimming pared 1 base from V and 2 bases from J, leaving 9 bases between. Germline V CDR1 and CDR2: SEHNR, FQNEAQ (reference sequence). The DNA for the CDR3 is TGTGCCAGCAGCTTAGTACAGGGCACCTACGAGCAGTACTTC. Translation: CASSLVQGTYEQYF.

The chain couples TRBV11-2 to TRBJ2-3; a possible D gene is TRBD2 (5 bases). This CDR3 region has 14 residues. From germline, CDR1 is SGHAT and CDR2 FQNNGV. Trimming took 7 bases from V and 4 from J, leaving 15 bases between them. The DNA for the CDR3 is TGTGCCAGCACCCCCCTGGGAGCATCAGATACGCAGTATTTT. Translation: CASTPLGASDTQYF.

This clone appeared a few times. This chain connects TRBV6-1 to TRBJ2-5; 9 bases are shared with TRBD1. Unmatched junction bases numbered 9, after V lost 11 bases and J lost 5 bases. This CDR3 spans 13 amino acids. Per germline, CDR1 MNHNS and CDR2 SASEGT. In DNA, the CDR3 is TGTGCCTATACCGGGACAGGGACGGAGACCCAGTACTTC. It translates to CAYTGTGTETQYF.

The chain recombines TRBV11-3 with TRBJ2-7, with D maybe TRBD2 (6 bases). Germline V gene data show CDR1 as SGHNT and CDR2 as YENEEA. V lost 3 bases, J lost 6 bases, and 18 bases lay in between. This CDR3 has 15 amino acids. CDR3 sequence reads: CASSFGPGASGEQYF. DNA of the CDR3: TGTGCCAGCAGCTTCGGCCCGGGAGCCTCCGGCGAGCAGTACTTC. The whole variable domain, remainder taken from reference TRBV11-3 and TRBJ2-7, is EAGVVQSPRYKIIEKKQPVAFWCNPISGHNTLYWYLQNLGQGPELLIRYENEEAVDDSQLPKDRFSAERLKGVDSTLKIQPAELGDSAVYLCASSFGPGASGEQYFGPGTRLTVT.

The gene calls are TRBV20-1 and TRBJ1-4; the D is unclear. Germline V gives CDR1 DFQATT, CDR2 SNEGSKA (reference sequence). Deletions cut 5 bases from V and 5 bases from J, with 3 bases between. There are 10 residues in the CDR3. The CDR3 loop is CSASNEKLFF. In DNA, the CDR3 is TGCAGTGCTTCGAATGAAAAACTGTTTTTT.

The genes are TRBV9 and TRBJ1-4; TRBD1 agrees at 8 bases. The CDR3 extends over 13 amino acids. Looked up from germline, CDR1 is SGDLS and CDR2 is YYNGEE. The junction had 7 bases not matched to a gene; V was cut back by 7 bases and J by 8 bases. CDR3 amino acids: CASSGQGREKLFF. In DNA, the CDR3 is TGTGCCAGCTCCGGACAGGGTAGGGAAAAACTGTTTTTT.

The J gene is TRBJ2-1, the V gene TRBV6-6; TRBD1 is a possible D gene (6 bases). Germline V CDR1 and CDR2: MNHNY, SVGAGI (reference sequence). V gave up 6 bases and J gave up 7 bases, with 10 bases separating them. The CDR3 length is 12 residues. CDR3 nucleotides: TGTGCCAGCAGAACGAGGGGGAATGAGCAGTTCTTC. It specifies CASRTRGNEQFF.

CDR3 residues: CASSLGSLWGRSGELFF. DNA of the CDR3: TGTGCCAGCAGTCTAGGAAGTTTGTGGGGGCGTTCCGGGGAGCTGTTTTTT. The V gene is TRBV11-2, the J gene TRBJ2-2, with a possible D match to TRBD1 (6 bases). V was trimmed by 6 bases and J by 6 bases, leaving 23 bases between them. The germline CDR1 and CDR2 sequences are SGHAT and FQNNGV. The CDR3 is 17 amino acids.